These 9 T cell receptor beta chains were sequenced from one sample in a study of CD4 and CD8 cells across lung adenocarcinoma regions. TCRdb fed the PCR reads into MiXCR, producing one record per CDR3 protein. The data show around 18,000 distinct CDR3 sequences, 45% to 60% seen once. The specimen sequenced was CD8+ T cells from the center of a lung tumor. These receptors were collected from a female donor with lung adenocarcinoma. The CD4 and CD8 labels of this study may be unreliable.

V gene TRBV15 combines with J gene TRBJ1-2, with a weak D call TRBD1 (5 bases). This CDR3 spans 15 amino acids. V dropped 0 bases and J dropped 4 bases, with 12 bases sitting between them. Germline V gene sequence: CDR1 LNHNV, CDR2 YYDKDF (reference sequence). The CDR3 spells CATSRDRGGGYGYTF. CDR3 DNA: TGTGCCACCAGCAGAGATCGCGGGGGGGGCTATGGCTACACCTTC.

This clonotype came up a few times. The chain has TRBV20-1 and TRBJ2-5; D gene unclear. The germline V and J ends were trimmed by 1 base and 2 bases, with 11 bases remaining between them. CDR1 and CDR2 from the germline V gene are DFQATT and SNEGSKA (reference sequence). This CDR3 has 14 residues. The CDR3 DNA follows: TGCAGTGCTAGAGCCGCTACTAATCAAGAGACCCAGTACTTC. This encodes CSARAATNQETQYF.

This clonotype was recorded once. CDR3 sequence reads: CASSPLMVPTGETQYF. DNA of the CDR3: TGTGCCAGCAGCCCCCTCATGGTCCCCACCGGGGAGACCCAGTACTTC. The chain joins TRBV12-3 or TRBV12-4 to TRBJ2-5; no reliable D call. Trimming removed 6 bases from V and 5 bases from J, with 22 bases in between. There are 16 residues in the CDR3.

This sequence joins TRBV7-3 and TRBJ2-3; weak D call: TRBD1 (6 bases). Germline V lookup: CDR1 SGHTA, CDR2 FQGTGA. Trimming stripped 3 bases from V and 9 bases from J, with 19 bases between. The CDR3 contains 15 residues. As DNA, the CDR3 is TGTGCCAGCAGCTTGGGACACTTCTTTGGAGAGACGCAGTATTTT. Protein: CASSLGHFFGETQYF.

The gene calls are TRBV6-1 and TRBJ2-7, with D possibly TRBD1 on 6 matching bases. From germline, CDR1 is MNHNS and CDR2 SASEGT. V was clipped by 8 bases and J by 6 bases, with 23 bases between them. The CDR3 runs 15 residues. CDR3 sequence: CASSQRDTPAPEQYF. The CDR3 region has the DNA TGTGCCAGCTCCCAACGGGACACTCCAGCTCCCGAGCAGTACTTC.

A remark on this clonotype: The junction departs from the called germline gene at one end, perhaps through a read error. V and J are TRBV27 and TRBJ2-5, with D uncertain. The CDR3 contains 17 residues. The germline CDR1 and CDR2 sequences are MNHEY and SMNVEV (reference sequence). CDR3 region: CASSPGRGACDPETQYF. The CDR3 bases are TGTGCCAGCAGTCCGGGCCGCGGAGCTTGTGACCCAGAGACGCAGTACTTC.

The chain is built from TRBV6-5 and TRBJ1-2, with 7 nucleotides matching TRBD1. Germline V gives CDR1 MNHEY, CDR2 SVGAGI. CDR3 size: 15 residues. V lost 0 bases, J lost 4 bases, and 5 bases stayed unmatched. The CDR3 is CASSYSFTGAYGYTF. The CDR3 DNA sequence: TGTGCCAGCAGTTACTCGTTTACAGGGGCCTATGGCTACACCTTC.

This clonotype was seen many times. A much larger clone lies a single base off, so this may be a read error. V and J are TRBV6-5 and TRBJ2-1; 10 bases map to TRBD2. Per the germline V gene, CDR1 is MNHEY and CDR2 is SVGAGI. Losses at the gene ends were 0 bases for V and 10 bases for J; bases not matched to a gene: 6. This CDR3 has 15 amino acids. The CDR3 reads CASSYSSGRADEQFF. The CDR3 region has the DNA TGTGCCAGCAGTTACTCCAGCGGGAGGGCCGACGAGCAGTTCTTC.

There are many counts of this clonotype. This sequence joins TRBV10-2 and TRBJ2-5; D tentatively reads TRBD1 or TRBD2 (5 bases each). This CDR3 comprises 15 residues. Trimming pared 2 bases from V and 1 base from J, leaving 11 bases between. Germline V gene sequence: CDR1 WSHSY, CDR2 SAAADI. In DNA, the CDR3 is TGCGCCAGCAGTGAGGCTAGCAGGGTCCAAGAGACCCAGTACTTC. It is translated as CASSEASRVQETQYF.